This T cell receptor beta chain was recovered during a study of blood T cell repertoires in COVID-19. For the study at large: Samples of COVID-19 (acute and convalescent) were obtained from the United States, Italy and Spain. The analysed material was cDNA or gDNA that came from T cells, B-cell-depleted T cells, or PBMCs.

Participants spanned ages roughly 18 to 95 years and resided in 20 to 30 US areas. A COVID-19 case was met by exposed participants within 2 weeks before study entry. The CDR3 length is 14 residues. Trimming removed 4 bases from V and 7 bases from J; junction bases left unmatched: 6. Germline V gene sequence: CDR1 SGHRS, CDR2 YFSETQ. Clones were read by immunoSEQ multiplex PCR, and TCRdb kept only the in-frame ones, dropping some. Among about 160,000 clones listed, about 90% were seen once. The genes are TRBV5-1 and TRBJ1-4, with TRBD1 matching 8 bases. The receptor was isolated from a woman aged 40-49 years who had been exposed to COVID-19. Sequencing used PBMCs or T cells enriched from blood (not recorded which). The CDR3 loop reads CASSVGTGGEKLFF. CDR3 DNA: TGCGCCAGCAGCGTCGGGACAGGCGGTGAAAAACTGTTTTTT.